What follows are 5 T cell receptor beta chains derived from one specimen sequenced in a study of shared clonotypes between healthy human individuals. This table comes from immunoSEQ multiplex PCR, and its TCRdb copy is limited to in-frame clones, with some not included. In the table there are around 700,000 clones, approximately 79% of which are singletons. What was sequenced was memory CD4+ T cells sorted from blood. Subset: CD45RA-negative fraction. The receptors were sampled from a woman aged 25 to 45 in good health.

This clone occurred once. This chain joins TRBV10-3 and TRBJ1-5; D not certain. Trimming cost V 8 bases and J 3 bases, with 11 bases left between them. Per germline, CDR1 ENHRY and CDR2 SYGVKD. The CDR3 is 13 amino acids. As DNA, the CDR3 is TGTGCCATCTCTTGGGAAATCAATCAGCCCCAGCATTTT. The encoded protein is CAISWEINQPQHF.

Only one count was recorded for this clone. This CDR3 is CSVEGTENTGELFF. The CDR3 DNA is TGCAGCGTTGAAGGGACCGAGAACACCGGGGAGCTGTTTTTT. The J gene is TRBJ2-2, the V gene TRBV29-1; D is unresolved. Germline CDR1 SQVTM, CDR2 ANQGSEA. The germline V and J ends were trimmed by 1 base and 1 base, with 7 bases remaining between them. The CDR3 extends over 14 amino acids.

The V gene is TRBV7-9, the J gene TRBJ2-1; TRBD2 aligns across 7 bases. The germline CDR1 and CDR2 sequences are SEHNR and FQNEAQ (reference sequence). V lost 7 bases, J lost 7 bases, and 10 bases stayed unmatched. The CDR3 is 14 residues long. In DNA form, the CDR3 reads TGTGCCAGCATAGCTAGCGGCTGGGGGAATGAGCAGTTCTTC. Residues: CASIASGWGNEQFF. The variable domain in full, completed from reference TRBV7-9 and TRBJ2-1, reads DTGVSQNPRHKITKRGQNVTFRCDPISEHNRLYWYRQTLGQGPEFLTYFQNEAQLEKSRLLSDRFSAERPKGSFSTLEIQRTEQGDSAMYLCASIASGWGNEQFFGPGTRLTVL.

The chain uses TRBV19 and TRBJ2-2; tentative D call: TRBD1 (6 bases). Trimming removed 3 bases from V and 3 bases from J, with 11 bases in between. Germline loops: CDR1 LNHDA, CDR2 SQIVND (reference sequence). The CDR3 is 15 residues long. In nucleotides, the CDR3 is TGTGCCAGTAGTATCTCCAGGGGCGACACCGGGGAGCTGTTTTTT. Encoded protein: CASSISRGDTGELFF.

The chain couples TRBV5-1 to TRBJ2-5, with a tentative D call TRBD1 (5 bases). The germline V and J ends were trimmed by 4 bases and 3 bases, with 13 bases remaining between them. Germline V gene data show CDR1 as SGHRS and CDR2 as YFSETQ. This CDR3 is 14 amino acids long. CDR3 residues: CASSDSVQKETQYF. As DNA, the CDR3 is TGCGCCAGCAGCGACAGTGTACAAAAAGAGACCCAGTACTTC.